The TCR beta chain under discussion was sequenced for a study of CD4 T cells in relation to SARS-CoV-2 and coronaviruses (dated by TCRdb to the early 2020s). Concerning the study at large: Patient-derived lymphoblastoid cell lines were used to map the HLA restriction of shared crossreactive spike epitopes. Memory CD4+ T cell crossreactivity between SARS-CoV-2 and common cold coronavirus spike proteins was assessed at the TCR clonotype level in the study. The Adaptive Biotechnologies TCR-sequencing kit was used to sequence samples from a few pre-COVID donors and the naive versus memory experiments, while other data came from Illumina-based sequencing. For other donors in the study, expansion assays were sequenced with a different, Illumina-based TCR-beta assay. Broad study findings and their caveats: Crossreactivity analysis centred on spike protein, so crossreactivity against other viral proteins was not assessed. The study was constrained by small numbers of patients and of tested TCRs. Crossreactive clones showed significantly weaker SARS-CoV-2-driven expansion than monoreactive clones, consistent with antigenic imprinting. Memory CD4+ clonotypes crossrecognizing SARS-CoV-2 and at least one common cold coronavirus spike were found in around 71% of donors. Pre-pandemic and post-infection samples were not both contributed by any donor, so tracing of the source of pre-existing responses was limited. Sequencing naive versus memory cells indicated that the assay picks up memory recall responses, not primary responses primed during culture.

CD4+ T cells from unexposed donors were collected before the COVID-19 pandemic (2011-2018). Naive and memory CD4+ T cells were separated from cryopreserved PBMCs through CD4 enrichment, which was followed by EasySep naive CD4+ T cell enrichment. Leukapheresis product for the unexposed donors was bought commercially. Ficoll-Paque PLUS gradient centrifugation was used to isolate PBMCs from leukapheresis product or whole blood. PBMCs were either cryopreserved at -140 degrees C or used fresh in the expansion assay. The QIAamp Micro DNA Kit was used to extract genomic DNA from the CD4+ T cells. Comments on this clone: There is no known antigen for this receptor. No much larger clone is present one base from it, and per-base qualities are unavailable. This specimen includes other DNA sequences encoding the same CDR3.

Deep-resolution immunoSEQ TCR-beta sequencing was performed on DNA from uncultured naive and memory CD4+ T cells. The original methods were these. During preprocessing, nonproductive sequences were removed, along with CDR3s that did not begin with C, did not end with F or W, or were shorter than 7 amino acids. Cultured and uncultured naive and memory CD4+ repertoires were searched for previously identified spike- and CEF-reactive CDR3s. CDR3 homology was quantified as pairwise Levenshtein distance, calculated with the stringdist R package after three terminal residues were trimmed from each end. TCRdb limited this immuneACCESS table to in-frame rearrangements with V and J called. A share of clones is missing; checked studies link under half to unresolved V genes, and the rest is unexplained. Clone size and the V and J calls come from that table; the DNA yielded D and trimming. A total of around 65,000 clones appear in this sample, around 87% of them only once. The ten largest clones add up to around 1.7% of the sample.

V trim: 4 bases; J trim: 0 bases; unmatched bases: 4. From its cysteine to its phenylalanine, the CDR3 spans 16 amino acids. The only DNA kept is the CDR3, 48 bases in frame from the first base. As encoded in the germline V gene, CDR1 is SGHRS while CDR2 is YFSETQ. The specimen was memory CD4+ T cells from PBMCs. What this sample's cell subset or site label stands for: memory (non-naive) CD4+ T cells. The origin of this receptor is a human donor in good health. The receptor chain draws on TRBV5-1 and TRBJ2-3, with TRBD2 identical over 11 junction bases. The DNA is as follows: TGCGCCAGCAGCCCGGGACTAGCGGTTAGCACAGATACGCAGTATTTT. The encoded protein is CASSPGLAVSTDTQYF.